This T cell receptor beta chain was sequenced during a study of OX40 agonist ivuxolimab in advanced cancers. Study overall: Subjects had a mean age of roughly 57 years, with a range of about 23 to 79; just over 80% were male.

Germline CDR1 and CDR2: LNHDA and SQIVND (reference sequence). This CDR3 region has 11 residues. Profiling relied on immunoSEQ multiplex PCR, and the TCRdb table lists in-frame clones only, not all of them. The sample lists around 79,000 clones, roughly 90% occurring once. The chain employs TRBV19 and TRBJ2-3; tentatively, D is TRBD1 (5 bases). Sample: CD4+ or CD8+ T cells sorted from blood, taken in a trial of the OX40 agonist ivuxolimab. This clonotype was sampled from an adult with an advanced solid tumor such as melanoma, head and neck, liver or kidney cancer. DNA for the CDR3: TGTGCATCGACAGGCACAGATACGCAGTATTTT. Translated, it gives CASTGTDTQYF.